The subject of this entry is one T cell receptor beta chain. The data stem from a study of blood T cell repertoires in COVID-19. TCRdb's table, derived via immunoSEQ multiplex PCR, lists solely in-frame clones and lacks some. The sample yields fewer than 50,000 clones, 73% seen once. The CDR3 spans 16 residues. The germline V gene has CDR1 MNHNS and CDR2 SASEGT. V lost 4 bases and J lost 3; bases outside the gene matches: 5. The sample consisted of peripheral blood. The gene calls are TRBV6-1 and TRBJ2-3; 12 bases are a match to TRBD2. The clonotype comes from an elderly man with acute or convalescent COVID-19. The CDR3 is CASSALAGGLTDTQYF. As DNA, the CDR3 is TGTGCCAGCAGTGCCCTAGCGGGAGGGCTAACAGATACGCAGTATTTT.